This TCR beta chain was observed in a study of OX40 agonist ivuxolimab in advanced cancers. Study overall: The dose-escalation group included hepatocellular carcinoma, melanoma, renal cell carcinoma and head and neck cancer.

Trimming left V 6 bases short and J 6 bases short, with 21 bases between. Germline CDR1 is MNHEY and CDR2 is SMNVEV (reference sequence). The CDR3 covers 16 residues. Only a few counts were recorded for this clone. Profiled with immunoSEQ multiplex PCR; TCRdb holds only in-frame clones, not every one. Of approximately 19,000 clones listed, around 90% are singletons. Material: CD4+ or CD8+ T cells sorted from blood, obtained in a trial of the OX40 agonist ivuxolimab. This sequence joins TRBV27 and TRBJ1-5; D unresolved. This clonotype originated in an adult with an advanced solid tumor such as melanoma, head and neck, liver or kidney cancer. CDR3 amino acids: CASRSLTRPGGQPQHF. CDR3 nucleotide sequence: TGTGCCAGCAGATCTCTGACCCGACCCGGCGGTCAGCCCCAGCATTTT.